One and the same sample provided the 9 T cell receptor beta chains below, sequenced in a study of blood T cells in healthy people across ages (dated by TCRdb to between 2015 and 2016). The library was generated by 5' RACE. Sequencing used an Illumina HiSeq 2500. A second PCR of roughly 7 to 11 cycles was run with a J-beta primer mix and a sample-barcoded 5' primer. TCRdb applied fastp at Q25 and MiXCR to the public reads, then kept only in-frame beta chains. Rows are unified per CDR3 protein, each entry keeping the most common DNA and genes. This sample gives about 640,000 distinct CDR3 sequences in total; roughly 58% of them show up just once. The biggest ten clones account for 30% to 40% of the sample. The sequenced sample consisted of blood. These receptors all come from a man in his 60s in good health.

Only a few counts were recorded for this clonotype. The chain has TRBV6-5 and TRBJ2-5; D not certain. CDR3 length: 15 residues. Germline values: CDR1 MNHEY, CDR2 SVGAGI. The germline V and J ends were trimmed by 6 bases and 4 bases, with 18 bases remaining between them. CDR3 nucleotide sequence: TGTGCCAGCAGCTCTTTGACGAATTCCCGAGAGACCCAGTACTTC. Its protein product is CASSSLTNSRETQYF.

The J gene is TRBJ2-3, the V gene TRBV10-2; TRBD2 matches at 13 bases. After removal of 0 bases from V and 7 bases from J, the junction contained 13 bases not matched to a gene. The CDR3 has 19 residues. The germline V gene encodes CDR1 WSHSY and CDR2 SAAADI. Here the CDR3 reads CASSESGAVGTSGAYTQYF. The DNA of the CDR3 is TGCGCCAGCAGTGAGTCGGGGGCGGTCGGGACTAGCGGGGCCTATACGCAGTATTTT.

This chain links TRBV6-1 with TRBJ2-1; D is tentatively TRBD1 or TRBD2 (6 bases each). CDR3 length: 20 amino acids. With 6 bases removed from V and 1 base from J, the gap between germline ends came to 28 bases. Germline V gives CDR1 MNHNS, CDR2 SASEGT. The CDR3 reads CASSPLKGGPTSPSYNEQFF. CDR3 nucleotide sequence: TGTGCCAGCAGCCCCCTCAAGGGGGGACCAACTTCCCCTTCCTACAATGAGCAGTTCTTC.

The chain uses TRBV12-3 or TRBV12-4 and TRBJ2-2; the match to TRBD1 covers 11 bases. The CDR3 is made up of 14 amino acids. Losses at the gene ends were 10 bases for V and 5 bases for J; bases not matched to a gene: 6. The CDR3, as DNA: TGTGCCACCCGGACAGGGGGCTTTACCGGGGAGCTGTTTTTT. Protein product: CATRTGGFTGELFF.

The chain uses TRBV5-1 and TRBJ2-5, with 13 bases fitting TRBD2. V lost 3 bases and J lost 1; bases outside the gene matches: 3. The CDR3 has 16 residues. CDR1 and CDR2 from the germline V gene are SGHRS and YFSETQ. As DNA, the CDR3 is TGCGCCAGCAGCTACGGGACTAGCGGGGCCCAAGAGACCCAGTACTTC. Its translation is CASSYGTSGAQETQYF.

The J gene is TRBJ2-1, the V gene TRBV9; D is unclear. The CDR3 totals 14 residues. Germline V gene lookup returns CDR1 SGDLS and CDR2 YYNGEE. V was clipped by 4 bases and J by 2 bases, with 10 bases between them. CDR3 bases: TGTGCCAGCAGCTCCGGTAGAGCCTACAATGAGCAGTTCTTC. Its translation: CASSSGRAYNEQFF.

This sequence joins TRBV6-6 and TRBJ1-2, with TRBD1 matching 9 bases. After removal of 6 bases from V and 8 bases from J, the junction contained 13 bases not matched to a gene. Germline CDR1 is MNHNY and CDR2 is SVGAGI (reference sequence). The CDR3 has 15 residues. CDR3 coding DNA: TGTGCCAGCAGCCTACCGGGACAGGGCGCTAGCGGCTACACCTTC. Protein product: CASSLPGQGASGYTF.

The chain carries TRBV7-9 and TRBJ2-5; 8 bases match TRBD1. J was trimmed by 0 bases and V by 8 bases; bases with no gene match: 14. CDR1 and CDR2 (germline): SEHNR, FQNEAQ (reference sequence). This CDR3 is built from 17 residues. CDR3 residues: CASRQSTGGPYQETQYF. The DNA for the CDR3 is TGTGCCAGCCGACAGTCTACAGGGGGGCCTTACCAAGAGACCCAGTACTTC.

The V gene is TRBV20-1, the J gene TRBJ2-5, with D perhaps given as TRBD1 or TRBD2 (6 bases each). This CDR3 region has 12 residues. The V and J ends lost 4 bases and 11 bases respectively, with 17 bases between them. Germline V gene sequence: CDR1 DFQATT, CDR2 SNEGSKA (reference sequence). This CDR3 is CSAIRGADEQYF. The CDR3 region has the DNA TGCAGTGCTATAAGGGGGGCTGATGAGCAGTACTTC.